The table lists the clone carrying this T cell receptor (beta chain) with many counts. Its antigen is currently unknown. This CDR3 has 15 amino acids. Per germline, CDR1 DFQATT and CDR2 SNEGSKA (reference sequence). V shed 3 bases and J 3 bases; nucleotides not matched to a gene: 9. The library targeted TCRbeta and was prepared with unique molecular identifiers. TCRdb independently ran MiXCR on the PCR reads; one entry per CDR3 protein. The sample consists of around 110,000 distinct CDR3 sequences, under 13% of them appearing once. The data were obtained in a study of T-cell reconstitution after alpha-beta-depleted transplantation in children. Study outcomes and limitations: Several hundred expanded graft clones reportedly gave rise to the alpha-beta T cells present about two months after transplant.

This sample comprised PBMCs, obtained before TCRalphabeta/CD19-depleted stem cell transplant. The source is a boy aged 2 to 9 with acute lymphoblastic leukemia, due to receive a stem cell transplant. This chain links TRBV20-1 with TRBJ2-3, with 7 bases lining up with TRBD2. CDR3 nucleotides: TGCAGTGCTAGTTGGGCGGGAGAATTAACAGATACGCAGTATTTT. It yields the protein CSASWAGELTDTQYF.